What follows describes a single T cell receptor (beta chain). In TCRdb, the 5' RACE reads were re-called with MiXCR into one record per CDR3 protein. The sample records around 57,000 distinct CDR3 sequences, 25% to 30% being singletons. V gave up 5 bases and J gave up 2 bases; unmatched junction bases: 6. The CDR3 has 16 residues. The germline gives CDR1 MNHNY, CDR2 SVGAGI (reference sequence). This TCR was recovered from a female donor with breast cancer. The rearrangement joins TRBV6-6 to TRBJ2-2; 9 bases fit TRBD1. Sequenced: tumor-infiltrating memory CD4+ T cells sorted from the breast tumor. Sample subset: memory CD4+ T cells, CD4+CD45RO+CD25-. As DNA, the CDR3 is TGTGCCAGCAGTGGGACAGGGAGGCAAAACACCGGGGAGCTGTTTTTT. Protein sequence: CASSGTGRQNTGELFF.